This TCR beta chain is from a study of blood T cell repertoires in COVID-19. Sequenced by immunoSEQ multiplex PCR; TCRdb stores in-frame clones only, minus some. The sample carries 140,000 or so clones, around 85% recorded once. Per the germline V gene, CDR1 is SGHDT and CDR2 is YYEEEE. The CDR3 sequence is 17 residues long. V lost 6 bases, J lost 1 base, and 11 bases stayed unmatched. This chain connects TRBV5-6 to TRBJ2-2; 8 nucleotides align to TRBD1. Sequenced: PBMCs or T cells enriched from blood (not recorded which). The TCR originated in a woman in her forties who had recovered from COVID-19. The CDR3 reads CASTFLGGQGNTGELFF. Written as DNA, the CDR3 is TGTGCCAGCACCTTTCTCGGCGGACAGGGGAACACCGGGGAGCTGTTTTTT.